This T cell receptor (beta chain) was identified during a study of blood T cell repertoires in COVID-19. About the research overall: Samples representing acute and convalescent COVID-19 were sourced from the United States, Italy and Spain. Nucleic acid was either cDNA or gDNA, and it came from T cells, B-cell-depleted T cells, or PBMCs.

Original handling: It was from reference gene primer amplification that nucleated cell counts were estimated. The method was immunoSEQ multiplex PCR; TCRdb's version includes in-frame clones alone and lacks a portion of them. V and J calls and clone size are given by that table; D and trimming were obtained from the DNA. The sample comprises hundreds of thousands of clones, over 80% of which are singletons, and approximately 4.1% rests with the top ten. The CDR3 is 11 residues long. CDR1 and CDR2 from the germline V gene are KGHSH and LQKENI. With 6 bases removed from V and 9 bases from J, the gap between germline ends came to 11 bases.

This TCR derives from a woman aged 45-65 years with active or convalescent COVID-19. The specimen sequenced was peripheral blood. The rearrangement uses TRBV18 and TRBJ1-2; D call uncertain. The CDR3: CASSTGDRYTF. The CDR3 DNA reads TGTGCCAGCTCCACCGGGGATCGCTACACCTTC.